This T cell receptor beta chain was captured by sequencing in a study of CD8+ T cells in alopecia areata (dated by TCRdb to 2017 to 2018). As for the study more broadly: Treated patients were enrolled in an open-label pilot trial of oral tofacitinib at 5 to 10 mg twice daily for moderate-to-severe alopecia areata. Tofacitinib was given for 6 to 18 months, followed by 6 months of follow-up off drug to assess delayed response and recurrence. For the treated patients, the SALT score, which quantifies what percentage of scalp surface area is affected, served as the measure of disease severity. The study used high-throughput TCRbeta sequencing to examine T cell clonal expansion in alopecia areata, in both the C3H/HeJ mouse model and human patients. On the human side, TCRbeta sequencing was run on scalp tissue and on sorted CD4+ and CD8+ peripheral blood T cells from healthy controls and from alopecia areata patients with either patchy or totalis/universalis disease. Biopsies were taken from tofacitinib-treated patients at baseline and again at 4 and 24 weeks into treatment, and several of those patients also had a later scalp biopsy. Clonality in the scalp was compared among normal scalp (n=4), patchy alopecia areata scalp (n=8), and alopecia totalis/universalis scalp (n=8). The RNA source kit depended on sample type: the PAXgene miRNA kit for fixed scalp, the miRNeasy kit for PBMCs, and the RNeasy kit for mouse skin. Amplification of TCRbeta CDR3 regions was done by immunoSEQ multiplex PCR using 35 Vbeta forward primers and 13 Jbeta reverse primers.

The receptor library was made with the immunoSEQ multiplex PCR assay. To provide template for TCR sequencing, every sample had RNA extracted and reverse transcribed into cDNA. First-strand cDNA was synthesized with SuperScript III using a 2:1 mix of oligo-dT and random hexamers. Amplification bias was assessed with a synthetic immune receptor repertoire, and residual bias was removed computationally. In the original analysis: Raw reads were preprocessed to remove errors, and CDR3 was defined according to IMGT conventions as the region from the conserved cysteine to phenylalanine. Clonality was computed as 1 minus the Shannon entropy, with the entropy normalized by log2 of the number of productive unique TCRs. Scalp TCRbeta sequences were cross-referenced with sorted blood CD4 and CD8 repertoires so that the CD4 or CD8 identity of scalp clones could be inferred. Sourced from immuneACCESS, this table was stored by TCRdb with only in-frame sequences that have V and J called. A share of the clones is absent; for the studies checked, an unresolved V gene accounts for under half, and the remainder has no known explanation. The V and J calls and clone size are taken from that table; D and trimming were inferred from the DNA. Here the sample has 100,000 to 150,000 clones; approximately 60% occur a single time. The top ten hold 4.5% to 6% of the sample.

The label giving this sample's time point can be read as: around 4 weeks on oral tofacitinib. Taken with the paper, the label for treatment or condition translates to: oral pan-JAK inhibitor, 5-10 mg twice daily. Lesional scalp punch biopsies and peripheral blood were obtained from alopecia areata patients. PBMCs were separated by density centrifugation and stained for CD3, CD4 and CD8, after which CD4+ and CD8+ T cells were sorted on a FACSAria. Remarks on this clone: The specificity of this receptor is unknown. Base qualities are not at hand, and no much larger clone is one base apart.

The CDR3 contains 13 residues, cysteine and phenylalanine counted. Of all the DNA, just the CDR3 is kept, 39 bases in frame from base 1. V gives up 8 bases and J gives up 11 bases, and the segment between their germline ends measures 19 bases. From a lookup of the germline V gene (reference sequence), CDR1 and CDR2 are LNHDA and SQIVND. Broader findings and caveats from the paper: TCR sequences shared between patients were less clear than in mice, possibly partly because of HLA diversity in the patient population. Compared with normal scalp, lesional scalp had higher clonality and more expanded CD8+ clones, particularly in alopecia totalis/universalis, a pattern that suggests antigenic drive. Many expanded lesional clones were found to persist in scalp and blood during tofacitinib treatment, and relapse after treatment cessation may be partly explained by this persistence. Tofacitinib significantly decreased scalp clonality and the number of expanded CD8+ clones among the top 100 scalp clones. Because the treated cohort was small and had only one nonresponder, larger studies are needed to examine links between baseline CD8+ expansion and response. Unlike mouse skin, where gammadelta T cells dominate, normal human skin contains resident alphabeta T cells that get sequenced too, which complicates analysis of the scalp TCR repertoire.

The TCR was taken from a human donor with alopecia areata. The material sequenced was CD4+ T cells sorted from blood, taken at week 4, from a patient treated with tofacitinib. Recombination joined TRBV19 with TRBJ1-5; D gene: possibly TRBD1, on 5 matching bases. CDR3 protein: CASGSRATLSQHF. The DNA is as follows: TGTGCCAGTGGGAGCAGGGCCACCTTGTCCCAGCATTTT.